The 20 T cell receptor beta chains below come from one sample, sequenced in a study of OX40 agonist ivuxolimab in advanced cancers. The data were produced by immunoSEQ multiplex PCR, yet TCRdb's version contains in-frame clones alone and is incomplete. This sample has roughly 70,000 clones, with 85% found just once. Sequences were derived from CD4+ or CD8+ T cells sorted from blood, sampled in a trial of the OX40 agonist ivuxolimab. These receptors all come from an adult with an advanced solid tumor such as melanoma, head and neck, liver or kidney cancer.

The CDR3 region has the DNA TGCGCCAGCAGCACTACAAATGAGCAGTTCTTC. Protein sequence: CASSTTNEQFF. The rearrangement joins TRBV5-1 to TRBJ2-1; D gene uncertain. Germline assignment: CDR1 SGHRS and CDR2 YFSETQ. The CDR3 is 11 residues long. Deletions cut 4 bases from V and 7 bases from J, with 6 bases between.

Sample share makes this clone medium-sized (0.01 to 0.1%). The genes are TRBV27 and TRBJ1-2; D call uncertain. CDR3 length equals 12 residues. V lost 6 bases and J lost 6, with 11 bases in between. Germline CDR1 MNHEY, CDR2 SMNVEV (reference sequence). In DNA, the CDR3 is TGTGCCAGCAGGGAGGGAAAGGATGGCTACACCTTC. It codes for CASREGKDGYTF.

Here the CDR3 DNA reads TGCGCCAGCAGCTTCTCTGGGACAGGGTTTGTAACCCAGTACTTC. This gives the protein CASSFSGTGFVTQYF. The chain couples TRBV5-1 to TRBJ2-5; 9 positions match TRBD1. The J segment lost 8 bases and the V segment lost 2 bases, leaving 10 bases of the junction unmatched. CDR1 and CDR2 from the germline V gene are SGHRS and YFSETQ. The CDR3 is 15 amino acids.

CDR3 in DNA: TGTGCCAGCAGCTTGACCCCGCAGGGGGCGAACTATGGCTACACCTTC. This codes for CASSLTPQGANYGYTF. V gene TRBV7-2 combines with J gene TRBJ1-2; 8 nucleotides match TRBD1. The germline gives CDR1 SGHTA, CDR2 FQGNSA. The CDR3 covers 16 residues. Trimming took 3 bases from V and 2 from J; bases not matched to a gene: 8.

This chain connects TRBV11-2 to TRBJ2-7, with D maybe TRBD1 (5 bases). Germline-derived CDR1 and CDR2 are SGHAT and FQNNGV. Trimming removed 5 bases from V and 3 bases from J, with 11 bases in between. The CDR3 has 13 residues. The CDR3 sequence is CASSLRQYYEQYF. The CDR3, as DNA: TGTGCCAGCAGCCTCCGACAGTACTACGAGCAGTACTTC.

This chain joins TRBV7-9 and TRBJ2-4, with TRBD2 matching over 13 bases. The CDR3 runs 17 residues. The germline CDR1 and CDR2 sequences are SEHNR and FQNEAQ (reference sequence). J gave up 7 bases and V 6 bases, and 12 bases lay outside the gene matches. The CDR3 reads CASSHTRTSGSGNIQYF. The CDR3 DNA follows: TGTGCCAGCAGTCATACCCGGACTAGCGGGAGCGGGAACATTCAGTACTTC.

The V call is TRBV5-1, the J call TRBJ2-7, with 11 positions matching TRBD1. V dropped 6 bases and J dropped 4; count of bases not matched to a gene: 9. Germline V lookup: CDR1 SGHRS, CDR2 YFSETQ. The CDR3 is made up of 15 amino acids. Here the CDR3 reads CASTIRDRGRYEQYF. CDR3 nucleotide sequence: TGCGCCAGCACGATCCGGGACAGGGGGAGGTACGAGCAGTACTTC.

V usage is TRBV30 and J usage is TRBJ2-2; D is unresolved. Trimming shortened V by 3 bases and J by 0 bases, and 11 bases separated the two germline ends. Per the germline V gene, CDR1 is GTSNPN and CDR2 is SVGIG (reference sequence). The length of the CDR3 is 15 residues. The CDR3 nucleotides read TGTGCCTGGAGATCCTATAACCCGAACACCGGGGAGCTGTTTTTT. It specifies CAWRSYNPNTGELFF. Combining the CDR3 with reference TRBV30 and TRBJ2-2 gives the whole variable domain SQTIHQWPATLVQPVGSPLSLECTVEGTSNPNLYWYRQAAGRGLQLLFYSVGIGQISSEVPQNLSASRPQDRQFILSSKKLLLSDSGFYLCAWRSYNPNTGELFFGEGSRLTVL.

The J gene is TRBJ2-1, the V gene TRBV27; D perhaps matches TRBD2 (6 bases). CDR1 MNHEY and CDR2 SMNVEV come from the germline V gene (reference sequence). The CDR3 spans 16 residues. Trimming pared 2 bases from V and 4 bases from J, leaving 15 bases between. The CDR3 nucleotides are TGTGCCAGCAGTTTAGTGTTGGACTACCGTTACAATGAGCAGTTCTTC. Amino acid sequence: CASSLVLDYRYNEQFF.

This clone was seen a single time. The genes are TRBV5-1 and TRBJ2-1; TRBD1 is a possible D gene (5 bases). CDR3 length: 12 amino acids. Deletions cut 4 bases from V and 10 bases from J, with 12 bases between. Germline assignment: CDR1 SGHRS and CDR2 YFSETQ. CDR3 nucleotide sequence: TGCGCCAGCAGCCACAGGACGGAAGAGCAGTTCTTC. Amino acids: CASSHRTEEQFF.

V gene TRBV5-1 combines with J gene TRBJ1-2; a possible D gene is TRBD1 (6 bases). CDR1 is SGHRS, CDR2 YFSETQ, per germline. The germline V and J ends were trimmed by 4 bases and 2 bases, with 15 bases remaining between them. The CDR3 is made up of 15 amino acids. The CDR3 DNA reads as TGCGCCAGCAGCCCCTCGACAGGACCGAACTATGGCTACACCTTC. Residues: CASSPSTGPNYGYTF.

This clone has just one count. Other DNA sequences in this sample translate to the same CDR3. The genes are TRBV6-5 and TRBJ2-1; a weak D match, TRBD1 (6 bases). The CDR3 runs to 16 residues. Germline loops: CDR1 MNHEY, CDR2 SVGAGI. The germline V and J ends were trimmed by 3 bases and 4 bases, with 16 bases remaining between them. CDR3: CASSYKRGIGYNEQFF. The CDR3 region has the DNA TGTGCCAGCAGTTATAAAAGGGGGATAGGGTACAATGAGCAGTTCTTC.

This clone was counted a few times. The chain uses TRBV30 and TRBJ1-5; maybe TRBD1 (6 bases). V was pared by 1 base and J by 4 bases, with 14 bases between. CDR1 is GTSNPN and CDR2 is SVGIG in the germline V gene (reference sequence). The CDR3 spans 15 residues. This chain's CDR3 is CAWSGGGAVNQPQHF. CDR3 nucleotides: TGTGCCTGGAGTGGCGGGGGGGCGGTTAATCAGCCCCAGCATTTT.

J is TRBJ2-4 and V is TRBV29-1; D is possibly TRBD1 (6 bases). The CDR3 length is 15 residues. Germline values: CDR1 SQVTM, CDR2 ANQGSEA. Trimming stripped 4 bases from V and 1 base from J, with 14 bases between. CDR3 sequence reads: CSVASRGMAKNIQYF. CDR3 in DNA: TGCAGCGTTGCTTCCAGGGGAATGGCCAAAAACATTCAGTACTTC.

The chain has TRBV2 and TRBJ2-2, with a tentative D call TRBD2 (5 bases). The CDR3 consists of 15 residues. The germline V and J ends were trimmed by 5 bases and 3 bases, with 13 bases remaining between them. Germline V CDR1 and CDR2: SNHLY, FYNNEI. CDR3 nucleotide sequence: TGTGCCAGCAGTCGGAGGACTTCCTACACCGGGGAGCTGTTTTTT. It specifies CASSRRTSYTGELFF.

The chain links TRBV28 to TRBJ2-4; possibly TRBD2 for D (6 bases). The germline V and J ends were trimmed by 2 bases and 6 bases, with 20 bases remaining between them. This CDR3 has 17 amino acids. Germline CDR1 MDHEN, CDR2 SYDVKM. CDR3 DNA: TGTGCCAGCAGTTTAATAGGGACTTCCCAAGGGCCAAACATTCAGTACTTC. Its protein is CASSLIGTSQGPNIQYF.

The chain carries TRBV6-1 and TRBJ2-3, with TRBD2 matching over 11 bases. Trimming took 4 bases from V and 8 from J; bases not matched to a gene: 8. Germline V gene data show CDR1 as MNHNS and CDR2 as SASEGT. This CDR3 spans 15 amino acids. CDR3 bases: TGTGCCAGCAGTGGCCAGACTAGCGGGAAAGGTACGCAGTATTTT. The encoded protein is CASSGQTSGKGTQYF.

The table lists this clone with a few counts. The chain uses TRBV20-1 and TRBJ1-1, with D tentatively TRBD1 (6 bases). Germline-derived CDR1 and CDR2 are DFQATT and SNEGSKA (reference sequence). V shed 6 bases and J shed 4 bases, with 9 bases lying between them. This CDR3 is 11 amino acids long. The CDR3 nucleotides read TGCAGTGCAAGACAGGTCACTGAAGCTTTCTTT. Its translation: CSARQVTEAFF.

The count of this clone is one. Written as DNA, the CDR3 is TGTGCCAGCAGTTACTCGAACTCGGTGCGAGAGACCCAGTACTTC. This gives the protein CASSYSNSVRETQYF. The gene calls are TRBV6-5 and TRBJ2-5; D is ambiguous. Trimming took off 0 bases at V and 4 bases at J, with 12 bases between the two ends. CDR1 and CDR2 (germline): MNHEY, SVGAGI. The CDR3 consists of 15 residues.

The chain recombines TRBV4-1 with TRBJ2-7; D gene uncertain. CDR1 and CDR2 from the germline V gene are MGHRA and YSYEKL. Between the trimmed V and J ends, which lost 0 bases and 4 bases, there was a span of 4 bases. The CDR3 loop spans 12 amino acids. CDR3 coding DNA: TGCGCCAGCAGCCAAGATTTATACGAGCAGTACTTC. It encodes CASSQDLYEQYF.